This TCR beta chain derives from a study of cytomegalovirus exposure and HLA in healthy donors. Study outcomes and limitations: With later analysis, a missense DCLRE1C variant became linked to TCR beta V- and J-gene trimming.

The PCR made use of 60 Vbeta and 13 Jbeta primers. Libraries were prepared by immunoSEQ multiplex PCR; TCRdb keeps only in-frame clonotypes and omits some of them. The sample shows about 150,000 clones, over 65% of them seen only once. From germline, CDR1 is WNHNN and CDR2 SYGVQD (reference sequence). The CDR3 is made up of 13 amino acids. Trimming cost V 8 bases and J 5 bases, with 12 bases left between them. A word on this clone: Its target is not known.

The gene calls are TRBV10-1 and TRBJ2-2, with D perhaps TRBD2 (5 bases). The specimen sequenced was PBMCs. The clonotype comes from a man aged 35 to 55 in good health and CMV-seropositive. In nucleotides, the CDR3 is TGCGCCAGCGGGAGTTTCGATACCGGGGAGCTGTTTTTT. Translation gives CASGSFDTGELFF.